This TCR beta chain originates from a study of beta chain features in type 1 diabetes. Study overall: The number of sorted cells examined across all samples was 107,917,701.

In the case of this clone: Antigen unknown.

Germline values: CDR1 SGHRS, CDR2 YFSETQ. The CDR3 is 14 residues long. V was clipped by 3 bases and J by 2 bases, with 11 bases between them. Reverse transcribing all isolated RNA meant expressed TCRB transcripts were sequenced. Measured with immunoSEQ multiplex PCR; TCRdb has only the in-frame clones, and not every one. The profile shows 200,000 to 250,000 clones, 11% to 15% of them singletons. General study points: Patients showed naive, central memory and Treg TCRB repertoires that appeared more similar than those of healthy donors. Among all four CD4+ subsets, Type 1 diabetes patients had TCRB CDR3s that were moderately but significantly shorter.

Sorting that relied on CD45RO/CCR7/CD25/CD127/CD95/CD27 yielded CD4+ naive, central memory, regulatory and stem cell-like memory cells. This receptor was taken from a man younger than 40 with type 1 diabetes. The chain has TRBV5-1 and TRBJ1-2; possibly TRBD1 for D (6 bases). The sample consisted of naive CD4+ T cells from blood. The CDR3 nucleotides are TGCGCCAGCAGCTACGACAGGATCAACTATGGCTACACCTTC. Translating it yields CASSYDRINYGYTF.